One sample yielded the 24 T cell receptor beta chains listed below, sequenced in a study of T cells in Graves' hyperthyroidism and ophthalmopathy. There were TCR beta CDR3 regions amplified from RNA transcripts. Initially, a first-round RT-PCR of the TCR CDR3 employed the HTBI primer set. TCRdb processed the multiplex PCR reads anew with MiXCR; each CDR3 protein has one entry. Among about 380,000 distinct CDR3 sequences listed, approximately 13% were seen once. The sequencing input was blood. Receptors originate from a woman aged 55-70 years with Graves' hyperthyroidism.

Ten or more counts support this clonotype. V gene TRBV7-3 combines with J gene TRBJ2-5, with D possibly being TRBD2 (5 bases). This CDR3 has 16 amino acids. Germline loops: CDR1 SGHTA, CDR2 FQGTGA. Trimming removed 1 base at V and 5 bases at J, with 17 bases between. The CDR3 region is CASSLNYGGRGETQYF. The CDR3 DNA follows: TGTGCCAGCAGCTTAAATTATGGTGGTAGAGGGGAGACCCAGTACTTC.

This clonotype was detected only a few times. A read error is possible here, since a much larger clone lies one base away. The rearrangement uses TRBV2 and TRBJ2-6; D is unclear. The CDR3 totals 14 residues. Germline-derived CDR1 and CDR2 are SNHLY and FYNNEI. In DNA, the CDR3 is TGTGCCGGCAGTGAAAGCTCTGGGGCCAACGTCCTGACTTTC. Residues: CAGSESSGANVLTF.

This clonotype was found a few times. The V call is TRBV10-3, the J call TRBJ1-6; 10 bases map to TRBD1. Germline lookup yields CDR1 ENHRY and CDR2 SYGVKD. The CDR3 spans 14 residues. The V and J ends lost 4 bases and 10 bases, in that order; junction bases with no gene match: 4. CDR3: CAISAGTGDSPLHF. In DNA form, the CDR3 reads TGTGCCATCAGTGCAGGGACAGGGGACTCACCCCTCCACTTT.

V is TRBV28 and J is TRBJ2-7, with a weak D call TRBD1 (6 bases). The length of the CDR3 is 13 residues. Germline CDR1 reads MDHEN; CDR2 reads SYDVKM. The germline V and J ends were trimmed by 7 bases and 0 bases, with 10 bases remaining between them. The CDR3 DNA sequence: TGTGCCAGCACCAGGGGAGACTCCTACGAGCAGTACTTC. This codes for CASTRGDSYEQYF. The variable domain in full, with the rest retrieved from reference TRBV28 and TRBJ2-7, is DVKVTQSSRYLVKRTGEKVFLECVQDMDHENMFWYRQDPGLGLRLIYFSYDVKMKEKGDIPEGYSVSREKKERFSLILESASTNQTSMYLCASTRGDSYEQYFGPGTRLTVT.

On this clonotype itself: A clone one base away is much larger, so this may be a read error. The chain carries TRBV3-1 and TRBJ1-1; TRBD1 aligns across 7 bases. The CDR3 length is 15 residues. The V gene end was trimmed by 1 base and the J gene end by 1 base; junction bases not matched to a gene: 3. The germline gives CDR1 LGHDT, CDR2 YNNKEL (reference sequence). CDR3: CASSQGRTGNTEAFF. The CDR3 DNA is TGTGCCAGCAGCCAAGGGAGGACAGGGAACACTGAAGCTTTCTTT.

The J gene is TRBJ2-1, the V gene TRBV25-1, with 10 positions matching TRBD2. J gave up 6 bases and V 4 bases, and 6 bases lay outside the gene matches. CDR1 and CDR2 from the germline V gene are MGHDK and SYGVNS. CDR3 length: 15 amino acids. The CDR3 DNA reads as TGTGCCAGCAGTGGGATGGGACTAGCGACCAATGAGCAGTTCTTC. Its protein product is CASSGMGLATNEQFF.

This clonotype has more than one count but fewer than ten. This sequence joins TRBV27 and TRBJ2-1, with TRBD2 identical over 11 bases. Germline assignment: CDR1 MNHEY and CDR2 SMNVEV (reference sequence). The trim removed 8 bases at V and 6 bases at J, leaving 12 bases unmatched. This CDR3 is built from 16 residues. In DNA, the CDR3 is TGTGCCAGCTGGGCTAGCGGGAGGTTTACGCTCAATGAGCAGTTCTTC. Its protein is CASWASGRFTLNEQFF.

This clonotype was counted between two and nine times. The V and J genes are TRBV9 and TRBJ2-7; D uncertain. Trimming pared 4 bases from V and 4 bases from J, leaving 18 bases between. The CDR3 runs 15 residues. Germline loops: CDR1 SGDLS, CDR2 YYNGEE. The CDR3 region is CASSLHDSSLYEQYF. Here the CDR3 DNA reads TGTGCCAGCAGCCTCCATGATAGCTCCTTATACGAGCAGTACTTC.

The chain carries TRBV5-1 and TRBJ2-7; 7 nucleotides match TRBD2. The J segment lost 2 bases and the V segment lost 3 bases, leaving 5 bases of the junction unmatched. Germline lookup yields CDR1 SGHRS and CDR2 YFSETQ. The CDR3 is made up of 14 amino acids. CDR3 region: CASSWLAEPYEQYF. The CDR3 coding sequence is TGCGCCAGCAGCTGGCTAGCGGAGCCCTACGAGCAGTACTTC.

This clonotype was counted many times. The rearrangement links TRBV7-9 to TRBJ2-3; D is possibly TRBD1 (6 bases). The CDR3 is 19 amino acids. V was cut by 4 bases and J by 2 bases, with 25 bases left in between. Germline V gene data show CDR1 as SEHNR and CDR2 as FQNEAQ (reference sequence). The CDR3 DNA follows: TGTGCCAGCAGCTCGCTCCGGGACACCGAAATTTATTACACAGATACGCAGTATTTT. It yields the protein CASSSLRDTEIYYTDTQYF.

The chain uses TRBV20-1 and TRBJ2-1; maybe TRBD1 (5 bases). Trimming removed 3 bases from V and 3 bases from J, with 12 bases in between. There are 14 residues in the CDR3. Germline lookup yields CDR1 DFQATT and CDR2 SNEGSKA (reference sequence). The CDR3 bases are TGCAGTGCTAGGGGGCCTGCCCTCTACAATGAGCAGTTCTTC. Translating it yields CSARGPALYNEQFF.

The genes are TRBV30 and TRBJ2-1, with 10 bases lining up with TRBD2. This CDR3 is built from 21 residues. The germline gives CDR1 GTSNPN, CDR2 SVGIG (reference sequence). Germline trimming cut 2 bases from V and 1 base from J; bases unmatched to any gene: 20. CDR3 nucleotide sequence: TGTGCCTGGAGTTTTTCCCTCCGACTAGCGGGTATAAGCGGGTCCTACAATGAGCAGTTCTTC. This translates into CAWSFSLRLAGISGSYNEQFF. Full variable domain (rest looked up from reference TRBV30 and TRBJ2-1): SQTIHQWPATLVQPVGSPLSLECTVEGTSNPNLYWYRQAAGRGLQLLFYSVGIGQISSEVPQNLSASRPQDRQFILSSKKLLLSDSGFYLCAWSFSLRLAGISGSYNEQFFGPGTRLTVL.

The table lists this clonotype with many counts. The CDR3 sequence is CASSHPGQGSTGGEQYF. The CDR3 nucleotides are TGTGCCAGCAGCCACCCGGGACAGGGCTCCACGGGAGGCGAGCAGTACTTC. V usage is TRBV3-1 and J usage is TRBJ2-7; 9 nucleotides align to TRBD1. CDR3 length: 17 residues. The V gene end was trimmed by 3 bases and the J gene end by 6 bases; junction bases not matched to a gene: 15. Germline-derived CDR1 and CDR2 are LGHDT and YNNKEL (reference sequence).

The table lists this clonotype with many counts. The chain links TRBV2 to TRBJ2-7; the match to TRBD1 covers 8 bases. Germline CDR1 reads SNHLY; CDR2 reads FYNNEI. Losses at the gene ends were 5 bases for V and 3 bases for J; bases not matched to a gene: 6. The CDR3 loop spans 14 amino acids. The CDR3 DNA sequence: TGTGCCAGCAGTCGGGGACAGGATTTCTACGAGCAGTACTTC. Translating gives CASSRGQDFYEQYF.

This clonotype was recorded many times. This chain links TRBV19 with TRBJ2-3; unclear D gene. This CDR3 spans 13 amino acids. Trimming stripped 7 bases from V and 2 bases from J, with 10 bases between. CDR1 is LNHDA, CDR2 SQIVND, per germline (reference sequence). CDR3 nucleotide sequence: TGTGCCAGTATCGGGCAGAACACAGATACGCAGTATTTT. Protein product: CASIGQNTDTQYF. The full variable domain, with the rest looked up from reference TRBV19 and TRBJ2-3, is DGGITQSPKYLFRKEGQNVTLSCEQNLNHDAMYWYRQDPGQGLRLIYYSQIVNDFQKGDIAEGYSVSREKKESFPLTVTSAQKNPTAFYLCASIGQNTDTQYFGPGTRLTVL.

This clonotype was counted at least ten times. CDR3: CASSQTSGSGEQFF. The CDR3 DNA reads TGTGCCAGCAGCCAGACTAGCGGGAGCGGTGAGCAGTTCTTC. This rearrangement joins TRBV7-9 to TRBJ2-1, with 12 bases that match TRBD2. Per germline, CDR1 SEHNR and CDR2 FQNEAQ (reference sequence). V was clipped by 5 bases and J by 9 bases; unmatched bases: 5. This CDR3 comprises 14 residues.

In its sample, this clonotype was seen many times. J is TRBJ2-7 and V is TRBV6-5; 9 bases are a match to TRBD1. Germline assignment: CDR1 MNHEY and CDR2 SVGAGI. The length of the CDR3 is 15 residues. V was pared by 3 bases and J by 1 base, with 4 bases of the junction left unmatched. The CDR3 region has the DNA TGTGCCAGCAGTTATTCCGGGACAGGGTCCTACGAGCAGTACTTC. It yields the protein CASSYSGTGSYEQYF.

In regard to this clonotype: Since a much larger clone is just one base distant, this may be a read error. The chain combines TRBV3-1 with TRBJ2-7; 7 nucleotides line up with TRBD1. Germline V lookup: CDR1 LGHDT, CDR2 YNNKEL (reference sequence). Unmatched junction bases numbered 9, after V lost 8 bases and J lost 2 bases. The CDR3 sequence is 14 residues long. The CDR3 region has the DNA TGTGCCAGCGGCTTAGGGGGCTCCACCTACGAGCAGTACTTC. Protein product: CASGLGGSTYEQYF.

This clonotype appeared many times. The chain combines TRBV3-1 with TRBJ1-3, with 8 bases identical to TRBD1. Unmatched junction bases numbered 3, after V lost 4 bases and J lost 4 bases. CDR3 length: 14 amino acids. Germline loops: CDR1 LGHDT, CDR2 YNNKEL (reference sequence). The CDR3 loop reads CASSPGGSGNTIYF. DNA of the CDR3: TGTGCCAGCAGCCCAGGGGGCTCAGGAAACACCATATATTTT.

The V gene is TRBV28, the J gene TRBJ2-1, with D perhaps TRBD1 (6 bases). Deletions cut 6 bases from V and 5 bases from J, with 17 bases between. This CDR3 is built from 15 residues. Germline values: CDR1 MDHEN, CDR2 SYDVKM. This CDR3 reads CASSFDRLAHNEQFF. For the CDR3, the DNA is TGTGCCAGCAGCTTTGACAGGTTAGCCCACAATGAGCAGTTCTTC.

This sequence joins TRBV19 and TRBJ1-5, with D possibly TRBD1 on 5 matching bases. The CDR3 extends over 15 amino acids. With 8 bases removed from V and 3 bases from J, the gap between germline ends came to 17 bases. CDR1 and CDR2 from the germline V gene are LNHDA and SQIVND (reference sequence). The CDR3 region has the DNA TGTGCCAGTCAATGGGCTTGGGGGGTCAATCAGCCCCAGCATTTT. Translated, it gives CASQWAWGVNQPQHF.

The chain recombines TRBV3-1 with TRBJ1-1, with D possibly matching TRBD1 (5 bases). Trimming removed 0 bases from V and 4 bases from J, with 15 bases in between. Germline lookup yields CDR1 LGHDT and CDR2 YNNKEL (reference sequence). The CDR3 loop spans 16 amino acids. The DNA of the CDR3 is TGTGCCAGCAGCCAAGAGTCCTGGGCGGGGGTCACTGAAGCTTTCTTT. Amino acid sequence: CASSQESWAGVTEAFF.

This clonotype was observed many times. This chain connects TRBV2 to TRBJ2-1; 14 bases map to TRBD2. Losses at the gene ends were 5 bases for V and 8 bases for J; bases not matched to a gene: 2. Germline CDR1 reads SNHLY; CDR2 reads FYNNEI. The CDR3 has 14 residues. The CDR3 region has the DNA TGTGCCAGCAGTACGACTAGCGGGAGGGATGAGCAGTTCTTC. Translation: CASSTTSGRDEQFF.

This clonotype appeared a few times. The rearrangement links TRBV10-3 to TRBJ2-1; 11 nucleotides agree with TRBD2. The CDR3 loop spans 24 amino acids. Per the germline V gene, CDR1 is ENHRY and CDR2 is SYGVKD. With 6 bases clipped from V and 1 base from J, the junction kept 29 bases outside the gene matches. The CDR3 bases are TGTGCCATCAGCGCTCCCGGGACTAGCGGAGGGAGCTCGAGCGGGAGGGGGTCCTACAATGAGCAGTTCTTC. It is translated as CAISAPGTSGGSSSGRGSYNEQFF.